The 30 T cell receptor beta chains below come from one sample, sequenced in a study of T cell responses to AZD1222 COVID-19 vaccine. The method was immunoSEQ multiplex PCR; TCRdb's version includes in-frame clones alone and lacks a portion of them. The table lists around 130,000 clones, 70% to 90% of them singletons. Source: peripheral blood, taken on day 0 of AZD1222 vaccination. All receptors derive from an adult in good health.

This sequence joins TRBV5-6 and TRBJ2-7, with D perhaps matching TRBD1 or TRBD2 (5 bases each). The germline V and J ends were trimmed by 0 bases and 3 bases, with 10 bases remaining between them. Per germline, CDR1 SGHDT and CDR2 YYEEEE. CDR3 length: 14 amino acids. Here the CDR3 reads CASSLAGRVYEQYF. In DNA form, the CDR3 reads TGTGCCAGCAGCTTGGCGGGACGAGTCTACGAGCAGTACTTC. The full variable domain, in which reference TRBV5-6 and TRBJ2-7 provide the parts outside the CDR3, is DAGVTQSPTHLIKTRGQQVTLRCSPKSGHDTVSWYQQALGQGPQFIFQYYEEEERQRGNFPDRFSGHQFPNYSSELNVNALLLGDSALYLCASSLAGRVYEQYFGPGTRLTVT.

The V and J genes are TRBV12-3 or TRBV12-4 and TRBJ2-1; D gene unclear. CDR3 length: 13 residues. Trimming shortened V by 2 bases and J by 12 bases, and 14 bases separated the two germline ends. The CDR3 bases are TGTGCCAGCAGTTTACGTGAAGGGATCGGGCAGTTCTTC. It codes for CASSLREGIGQFF.

The chain uses TRBV6-5 and TRBJ2-1; D may match TRBD1 or TRBD2 (6 bases each). Trimming stripped 7 bases from V and 6 bases from J, with 16 bases between. Germline values: CDR1 MNHEY, CDR2 SVGAGI. This CDR3 spans 14 amino acids. CDR3 coding DNA: TGTGCCAGCATTAATCCAAAGGGGGGCAATGAGCAGTTCTTC. This sequence encodes CASINPKGGNEQFF.

This chain links TRBV27 with TRBJ2-2; D call uncertain. This CDR3 region has 11 residues. Germline V gene lookup returns CDR1 MNHEY and CDR2 SMNVEV (reference sequence). The V end was cut by 6 bases, the J end by 1 base, with 0 bases between. Written as DNA, the CDR3 is TGTGCCAGCAGGAACACCGGGGAGCTGTTTTTT. It encodes CASRNTGELFF.

The rearrangement links TRBV19 to TRBJ1-1, with a tentative D call TRBD1 (5 bases). Trimming left V 7 bases short and J 6 bases short, with 21 bases between. The CDR3 is 15 amino acids. Germline V gene lookup returns CDR1 LNHDA and CDR2 SQIVND (reference sequence). This CDR3 reads CASMMVTAGPPEAFF. The DNA for the CDR3 is TGTGCCAGTATGATGGTAACAGCAGGGCCACCTGAAGCTTTCTTT.

V and J are TRBV2 and TRBJ2-1; D may be TRBD1 or TRBD2 (6 bases each). CDR3 length equals 13 residues. CDR1 and CDR2 (germline): SNHLY, FYNNEI. Trimming took 6 bases from V and 6 from J, leaving 12 bases between them. CDR3 amino acids: CASRLGGGNEQFF. CDR3 nucleotides: TGTGCCAGCAGACTCGGGGGCGGCAATGAGCAGTTCTTC.

The CDR3 region is CASSLPQGRGPYEQYF. CDR3 in DNA: TGTGCCAGCAGCTTACCCCAGGGGCGGGGGCCCTACGAGCAGTACTTC. The rearrangement links TRBV11-2 to TRBJ2-7, with TRBD2 as a possible D gene (7 bases). The V end was cut by 2 bases, the J end by 2 bases, with 16 bases between. Germline V gene sequence: CDR1 SGHAT, CDR2 FQNNGV. The CDR3 totals 16 residues.

This chain uses TRBV24-1 with TRBJ2-1; a weak D match, TRBD1 (6 bases). V was shortened by 1 base and J by 7 bases, with 13 bases between the two germline ends. This CDR3 is built from 15 residues. Germline V gene sequence: CDR1 KGHDR, CDR2 SFDVKD. The CDR3 DNA is TGTGCCACCAGTGATTTTTGGGGACACCGGAATGAGCAGTTCTTC. Translation: CATSDFWGHRNEQFF.

The J gene is TRBJ1-1, the V gene TRBV28, with D unclear. V was cut by 8 bases and J by 2 bases, with 3 bases left in between. This CDR3 has 10 residues. Germline CDR1 MDHEN, CDR2 SYDVKM. The CDR3 here is CASSNTEAFF. DNA of the CDR3: TGTGCCAGCTCAAACACTGAAGCTTTCTTT.

This rearrangement joins TRBV3-1 (or the pseudogene TRBV3-2) to TRBJ1-3; no clear D gene. The CDR3 spans 14 residues. Trimming took 2 bases from V and 1 from J, leaving 6 bases between them. The germline gives CDR1 LGHDT, CDR2 YNNKEL (reference sequence). The CDR3 DNA follows: TGTGCCAGCAGCCAACCCCAATCTGGAAACACCATATATTTT. This encodes CASSQPQSGNTIYF.

The V call is TRBV5-6, the J call TRBJ1-6; a weak D match, TRBD1 (5 bases). This CDR3 spans 14 amino acids. V gave up 1 base and J gave up 8 bases, with 10 bases separating them. Per germline, CDR1 SGHDT and CDR2 YYEEEE. This CDR3 is CASSLITRDSPLHF. CDR3 sequence (DNA): TGTGCCAGCAGCTTGATCACCAGGGATTCACCCCTCCACTTT.

The gene calls are TRBV2 and TRBJ2-7; perhaps TRBD2 as D (6 bases). This CDR3 has 16 amino acids. Per the germline V gene, CDR1 is SNHLY and CDR2 is FYNNEI. Trimming cost V 1 base and J 1 base, with 14 bases left between them. The DNA of the CDR3 is TGTGCCAGCAGTGAAGTCTTAGCGGCACGATCCTACGAGCAGTACTTC. This gives the protein CASSEVLAARSYEQYF.

The chain couples TRBV12-3 or TRBV12-4 to TRBJ1-2, with a weak D call TRBD1 (5 bases). The CDR3 is made up of 12 amino acids. Trimming took 5 bases from V and 8 from J, leaving 12 bases between them. The CDR3 here is CASSPGGGGYTF. The CDR3, as DNA: TGTGCCAGCAGTCCGGGGGGGGGAGGCTACACCTTC.

The CDR3 DNA is TGTGCCAGCAGTTACCTTGGTGGAAGAAATAATTCACCCCTCCACTTT. Protein: CASSYLGGRNNSPLHF. The chain recombines TRBV6-2 or TRBV6-3 with TRBJ1-6; no firm D call. The CDR3 consists of 16 residues. The ends were cut back, 2 bases at V and 5 bases at J, with 13 bases in the middle. Germline lookup yields CDR1 MNHEY and CDR2 SVGEGT.

This chain joins TRBV28 and TRBJ1-2; tentatively, D is TRBD1 (5 bases). The germline V gene has CDR1 MDHEN and CDR2 SYDVKM. The germline V and J ends were trimmed by 4 bases and 4 bases, with 16 bases remaining between them. The CDR3 spans 15 residues. The CDR3 region has the DNA TGTGCCAGCAGTTCCGACCTCCGGGGGGGCTATGGCTACACCTTC. Translation: CASSSDLRGGYGYTF.

The chain couples TRBV7-8 to TRBJ1-4; D is possibly TRBD1 (6 bases). This CDR3 spans 15 amino acids. Trimming pared 5 bases from V and 7 bases from J, leaving 17 bases between. Germline V gene sequence: CDR1 SGHVS, CDR2 FQNEAQ. In DNA, the CDR3 is TGTGCCAGCAGCCCCGGGGGCGTAGTACGTGAAAAACTGTTTTTT. This encodes CASSPGGVVREKLFF.

The chain has TRBV2 and TRBJ2-1, with D hard to call. CDR1 SNHLY and CDR2 FYNNEI come from the germline V gene. V was pared by 4 bases and J by 0 bases, with 7 bases between. The CDR3 spans 14 residues. The CDR3 here is CASSVRVSYNEQFF. CDR3 coding DNA: TGTGCCAGCAGTGTCCGAGTCTCCTACAATGAGCAGTTCTTC.

CDR3 bases: TGTGCCAGCAGCGCCGGACAGGCTGCCGGCTATGGCTACACCTTC. Its translation: CASSAGQAAGYGYTF. The genes are TRBV9 and TRBJ1-2, with 7 nucleotides matching TRBD1. Trimming took 3 bases from V and 4 from J; bases not matched to a gene: 9. Germline loops: CDR1 SGDLS, CDR2 YYNGEE. The CDR3 is made up of 15 amino acids.

This chain links TRBV6-5 with TRBJ1-2; D gene ambiguous. This CDR3 has 12 amino acids. Germline lookup yields CDR1 MNHEY and CDR2 SVGAGI. The V gene lost 8 bases and the J gene lost 4 bases, with 11 bases spanning the gap. For the CDR3, the DNA is TGTGCCAGCCGGTCCGTCGCCTATGGCTACACCTTC. This sequence encodes CASRSVAYGYTF.

This clone appeared a single time. This chain connects TRBV6-5 to TRBJ2-2; tentatively, D is TRBD1 (5 bases). The germline V gene has CDR1 MNHEY and CDR2 SVGAGI. The V and J ends lost 8 bases and 3 bases respectively, with 10 bases between them. The CDR3 is made up of 13 amino acids. The chain's CDR3 is CASGDRYTGELFF. CDR3 DNA: TGTGCCAGCGGAGACAGATACACCGGGGAGCTGTTTTTT.

The V and J genes are TRBV7-2 and TRBJ2-3, with 9 nucleotides matching TRBD2. The germline CDR1 and CDR2 sequences are SGHTA and FQGNSA. The CDR3 spans 18 residues. With 0 bases clipped from V and 4 bases from J, the junction kept 11 bases outside the gene matches. This CDR3 reads CASSLALISGGISDTQYF. The CDR3 DNA follows: TGTGCCAGCAGCTTAGCGCTCATTAGCGGGGGTATCTCAGATACGCAGTATTTT.

The rearrangement joins TRBV11-2 to TRBJ2-5, with 11 bases that match TRBD2. The CDR3 is made up of 15 amino acids. The germline gives CDR1 SGHAT, CDR2 FQNNGV. V shed 5 bases, J shed 4 bases, and the junction held 6 bases outside the gene matches. CDR3 coding DNA: TGTGCCAGCAGCAGATCTAGCGGGGGGCGAGAGACCCAGTACTTC. It codes for CASSRSSGGRETQYF.

The chain is built from TRBV9 and TRBJ1-5, with 8 bases fitting TRBD1. There are 15 residues in the CDR3. Germline V gene sequence: CDR1 SGDLS, CDR2 YYNGEE. The ends lost 2 bases at V and 1 base at J; junction bases unmatched: 2. CDR3 sequence reads: CASSVTGGSNQPQHF. CDR3 bases: TGTGCCAGCAGCGTCACAGGGGGAAGCAATCAGCCCCAGCATTTT.

V is TRBV3-1 (or the pseudogene TRBV3-2) and J is TRBJ1-2; a weak D match, TRBD1 (6 bases). V was shortened by 5 bases and J by 6 bases, with 19 bases between the two germline ends. Germline V gene data show CDR1 as LGHDT and CDR2 as YNNKEL (reference sequence). The CDR3 length is 15 residues. CDR3 residues: CASSSPGVKNHGYTF. CDR3 nucleotides: TGTGCCAGCAGCTCCCCAGGGGTCAAGAACCATGGCTACACCTTC.

The CDR3 spells CSAQGSDTEAFF. In DNA, the CDR3 is TGCAGCGCTCAGGGTTCCGACACTGAAGCTTTCTTT. V gene TRBV29-1 combines with J gene TRBJ1-1, with D maybe TRBD1 (5 bases). The length of the CDR3 is 12 residues. Trimming removed 7 bases from V and 3 bases from J, with 12 bases in between. Germline CDR1 and CDR2: SQVTM and ANQGSEA.

This clone was picked up one time. V gene TRBV5-1 combines with J gene TRBJ2-2; TRBD1 agrees at 7 bases. The V gene's germline CDR1 is SGHRS and CDR2 YFSETQ. V was clipped by 4 bases and J by 1 base; unmatched bases: 7. CDR3 length: 16 amino acids. In nucleotides, the CDR3 is TGCGCCAGCAGCCAGGACAGGCCGCTGAACACCGGGGAGCTGTTTTTT. It encodes CASSQDRPLNTGELFF. The full variable domain, rest sourced from reference TRBV5-1 and TRBJ2-2, is KAGVTQTPRYLIKTRGQQVTLSCSPISGHRSVSWYQQTPGQGLQFLFEYFSETQRNKGNFPGRFSGRQFSNSRSEMNVSTLELGDSALYLCASSQDRPLNTGELFFGEGSRLTVL.

About this clone itself: This same CDR3 is encoded by further DNA sequences in the sample. V usage is TRBV19 and J usage is TRBJ2-3, with TRBD1 identical over 8 bases. This CDR3 is 14 amino acids long. Trimming removed 5 bases from V and 2 bases from J; junction bases left unmatched: 3. CDR1 LNHDA and CDR2 SQIVND come from the germline V gene (reference sequence). The CDR3 region is CASSDRGLTDTQYF. DNA of the CDR3: TGTGCCAGTAGTGACAGGGGACTCACAGATACGCAGTATTTT.

The CDR3 spells CASSQDRTPQEPQHF. DNA of the CDR3: TGCGCCAGCAGCCAAGATAGGACACCCCAGGAGCCCCAGCATTTT. The V gene is TRBV4-1, the J gene TRBJ1-5; tentative D call: TRBD1 (5 bases). V dropped 0 bases and J dropped 8 bases, with 14 bases sitting between them. The CDR3 extends over 15 amino acids. Germline V gene data show CDR1 as MGHRA and CDR2 as YSYEKL.

Of note for this clone: Other nucleotide sequences in the sample specify the same CDR3. CDR3 protein: CASSYGGSANYGYTF. The CDR3, as DNA: TGTGCCAGCAGTTACGGGGGGTCCGCTAACTATGGCTACACCTTC. The V and J genes are TRBV6-5 and TRBJ1-2; D may be TRBD1 (5 bases). The germline gives CDR1 MNHEY, CDR2 SVGAGI. CDR3 length: 15 amino acids. Trimming shortened V by 2 bases and J by 0 bases, and 10 bases separated the two germline ends.

The rearrangement uses TRBV5-1 and TRBJ1-6; D not certain. Per germline, CDR1 SGHRS and CDR2 YFSETQ. Trimming left V 0 bases short and J 7 bases short, with 5 bases between. CDR3 size: 13 residues. The CDR3 nucleotides are TGCGCCAGCAGCTTGGGACAAAATTCACCCCTCCACTTT. It encodes CASSLGQNSPLHF.